The 4 T cell receptor beta chains given below trace back to one sample, sequenced in a study of graft-versus-host responses after intestinal transplantation. Profiling relied on immunoSEQ multiplex PCR, and the TCRdb table lists in-frame clones only, not all of them. The profile shows some 39,000 clones, approximately 93% of them singletons. The sequences come from PBMCs, collected 734 days after intestinal transplantation. The receptors were sampled from a human patient who received an intestinal transplant, so some T cells may come from the graft donor.

The gene calls are TRBV1 and TRBJ2-7; TRBD2 is the table's D call and was not checked against the DNA. TRBV1 is flagged as a pseudogene. The CDR3 sequence is 15 residues long. CDR3 residues: CTSSFCGGPSYEQYF. The CDR3 DNA reads TGCACCAGCAGCTTTTGCGGGGGGCCCTCCTACGAGCAGTACTTC.

The chain employs TRBV14 and TRBJ1-6, with D possibly TRBD1 on 5 matching bases. This CDR3 has 16 amino acids. Germline values: CDR1 SGHDN, CDR2 FVKESK. V was clipped by 0 bases and J by 3 bases, with 9 bases between them. CDR3 loop: CASSQDRVIYNSPLHF. Here the CDR3 DNA reads TGTGCCAGCAGCCAAGACAGGGTAATCTATAATTCACCCCTCCACTTT.

The chain carries TRBV5-1 and TRBJ1-1; D gene ambiguous. Germline assignment: CDR1 SGHRS and CDR2 YFSETQ. Trimming pared 4 bases from V and 3 bases from J, leaving 10 bases between. This CDR3 contains 13 residues. The CDR3, as DNA: TGCGCCAGCAGCCCCCTGGTGGACACTGAAGCTTTCTTT. Translating gives CASSPLVDTEAFF.

The V call is TRBV6-5, the J call TRBJ1-6; D unclear. This CDR3 is 15 amino acids long. Germline assignment: CDR1 MNHEY and CDR2 SVGAGI. Between the trimmed V and J ends, which lost 0 bases and 9 bases, there was a span of 12 bases. CDR3 bases: TGTGCCAGCAGTTACTCAGGTCAGGAGGTTTCACCCCTCCACTTT. Translated, it gives CASSYSGQEVSPLHF.